The T cell receptor beta chain under discussion was sequenced for a study of blood T cell repertoires in COVID-19. The CDR3 is 13 amino acids. V was trimmed by 4 bases and J by 0 bases, leaving 10 bases between them. Germline CDR1 reads SQVTM; CDR2 reads ANQGSEA. Clones were read by immunoSEQ multiplex PCR, and TCRdb kept only the in-frame ones, dropping some. The table includes some 220,000 clones, about 83% detected once. The source material was peripheral blood. The chain joins TRBV29-1 to TRBJ2-7; possible D gene TRBD1, 6 bases. This TCR was recovered from a young woman with COVID-19, enrolled during active disease. The CDR3 DNA reads as TGCAGCGTTGGCCGGGACAACTCCTACGAGCAGTACTTC. Protein product: CSVGRDNSYEQYF.